The entry below describes one T cell receptor (beta chain). The trim removed 0 bases at V and 5 bases at J, leaving 7 bases unmatched. Germline lookup yields CDR1 MNHEY and CDR2 SVGAGI. The CDR3 is 16 amino acids. These data belong to a study of T cell repertoires in cytomegalovirus infection. Study-wide context: Based on public TCR beta signatures, there were indications of CMV infection and of a matching HLA type.

TCRdb reprocessed the reads via MiXCR and lists one record per CDR3 protein. This repertoire shows fewer than 700,000 distinct CDR3 sequences, approximately 24% found once; its top ten account for around 8%. Source material: CD8+ T cells from PBMCs. The chain joins TRBV6-5 to TRBJ2-7, with TRBD1 matching over 10 bases. This clonotype was sampled from a human donor in good health (CMV status not recorded). Some clones in this sample may be carry-over from other donors' samples. CDR3 bases: TGTGCCAGCAGTTACTCGAGGACAGGGGGTCTCGACGAGCAGTACTTC. This encodes CASSYSRTGGLDEQYF.